A single sample is the source of the 19 T cell receptor beta chains below, sequenced in a study of T cell responses to AZD1222 COVID-19 vaccine. TCRdb keeps only in-frame clones here, not all; method: immunoSEQ multiplex PCR. Of some 140,000 clones in the sample, about nine tenths were seen once. The material sequenced was peripheral blood, taken 28 days after the second AZD1222 dose. Receptors were obtained from an adult who received the AZD1222 COVID-19 vaccine.

This clone has a single count. In nucleotides, the CDR3 is TGCGCCAGCAGCTTGGACCCGGGTAACTATGGCTACACCTTC. The encoded protein is CASSLDPGNYGYTF. The chain employs TRBV5-1 and TRBJ1-2; D is unresolved. Deletions cut 0 bases from V and 1 base from J, with 7 bases between. The germline gives CDR1 SGHRS, CDR2 YFSETQ. This CDR3 comprises 14 residues.

The count of this clone is one. The rearrangement links TRBV7-9 to TRBJ1-4, with D possibly TRBD1 on 6 matching bases. The CDR3 has 14 amino acids. V lost 2 bases and J 7 bases, leaving 11 bases between the germline ends. Per germline, CDR1 SEHNR and CDR2 FQNEAQ (reference sequence). The CDR3 DNA reads as TGTGCCAGCAGCTTACCGGGGGCGGGTGAAAAACTGTTTTTT. Its translation: CASSLPGAGEKLFF.

In DNA form, the CDR3 reads TGTGCCAGCAGCTTAGCGGGGGGGCGGACCGGGGAGCTGTTTTTT. It yields the protein CASSLAGGRTGELFF. The V and J genes are TRBV7-8 and TRBJ2-2; weak D call: TRBD2 (7 bases). V lost 0 bases and J lost 5, with 10 bases in between. This CDR3 is 15 amino acids long. Germline assignment: CDR1 SGHVS and CDR2 FQNEAQ.

The gene calls are TRBV15 and TRBJ2-5; 7 nucleotides align to TRBD2. V gave up 4 bases and J gave up 2 bases; unmatched junction bases: 10. CDR1 is LNHNV, CDR2 YYDKDF, per germline (reference sequence). This CDR3 region has 16 residues. In nucleotides, the CDR3 is TGTGCCACCAGCAATAGAGGGAGGGCCGGGCAAGAGACCCAGTACTTC. This translates into CATSNRGRAGQETQYF.

The chain carries TRBV2 and TRBJ2-7; 10 positions match TRBD1. The CDR3 sequence is 13 residues long. The J segment lost 7 bases and the V segment lost 5 bases, leaving 5 bases of the junction unmatched. Germline CDR1 is SNHLY and CDR2 is FYNNEI. The CDR3 is CASSPGQGREQYF. CDR3 coding DNA: TGTGCCAGCAGTCCGGGACAGGGGAGAGAGCAGTACTTC. The variable domain in full, with the rest retrieved from reference TRBV2 and TRBJ2-7, is EPEVTQTPSHQVTQMGQEVILRCVPISNHLYFYWYRQILGQKVEFLVSFYNNEISEKSEIFDDQFSVERPDGSNFTLKIRSTKLEDSAMYFCASSPGQGREQYFGPGTRLTVT.

The chain links TRBV29-1 to TRBJ2-1; 16 nucleotides match TRBD2. Germline V CDR1 and CDR2: SQVTM, ANQGSEA. CDR3 length: 15 residues. V lost 6 bases and J lost 7; bases outside the gene matches: 6. CDR3 sequence: CSVRGTSGGANEQFF. In DNA form, the CDR3 reads TGCAGCGTCCGAGGGACTAGCGGGGGGGCAAATGAGCAGTTCTTC.

The V and J genes are TRBV4-1 and TRBJ1-2; D ambiguous. V was trimmed by 0 bases and J by 2 bases, leaving 10 bases between them. CDR1 MGHRA and CDR2 YSYEKL come from the germline V gene. The CDR3 has 15 residues. In DNA, the CDR3 is TGCGCCAGCAGCCAAGATCGGGGAACCAACTATGGCTACACCTTC. This codes for CASSQDRGTNYGYTF.

This rearrangement joins TRBV18 to TRBJ2-5; 8 nucleotides match TRBD1. V was pared by 5 bases and J by 1 base, with 3 bases of the junction left unmatched. The CDR3 covers 14 residues. The germline gives CDR1 KGHSH, CDR2 LQKENI. This CDR3 reads CASSGQGTQETQYF. The CDR3 DNA reads as TGTGCCAGCTCAGGACAGGGCACCCAAGAGACCCAGTACTTC.

This clone was detected many times. CDR3 protein: CASSLDQGGSTSYNEQFF. The CDR3, as DNA: TGTGCCAGCAGCTTAGATCAAGGGGGCTCAACCTCCTACAATGAGCAGTTCTTC. The genes are TRBV11-3 and TRBJ2-1; 7 nucleotides line up with TRBD1. Germline trimming cut 0 bases from V and 0 bases from J; bases unmatched to any gene: 8. Germline CDR1 SGHNT, CDR2 YENEEA. This CDR3 is 18 amino acids long.

The chain carries TRBV5-8 and TRBJ1-2; 12 nucleotides align to TRBD1. Germline CDR1 reads SGHTS; CDR2 reads YDEGEE. This CDR3 has 17 amino acids. V dropped 6 bases and J dropped 4; count of bases not matched to a gene: 13. CDR3 bases: TGTGCCAGCACCCAGGCGGGACAGGGGGCGCGCGGCTATGGCTACACCTTC. Its protein is CASTQAGQGARGYGYTF.

This chain uses TRBV6-5 with TRBJ2-5; D gene ambiguous. The germline V and J ends were trimmed by 4 bases and 4 bases, with 10 bases remaining between them. The CDR3 has 13 residues. Germline values: CDR1 MNHEY, CDR2 SVGAGI. Here the CDR3 reads CASSSDPGETQYF. CDR3 nucleotides: TGTGCCAGCAGTTCCGACCCGGGAGAGACCCAGTACTTC.

The rearrangement links TRBV2 to TRBJ1-6; D unresolved. The CDR3 totals 13 residues. V was pared by 7 bases and J by 3 bases, with 7 bases between. The germline gives CDR1 SNHLY, CDR2 FYNNEI. The CDR3 DNA sequence: TGTGCCAGCATGCAGGACTATAATTCACCCCTCCACTTT. Protein sequence: CASMQDYNSPLHF.

This rearrangement joins TRBV10-1 to TRBJ2-1, with D unresolved. CDR3 length: 13 residues. V dropped 0 bases and J dropped 4 bases, with 4 bases sitting between them. The germline CDR1 and CDR2 sequences are WNHNN and SYGVQD (reference sequence). The CDR3 is CASSESRYNEQFF. The CDR3 DNA reads TGCGCCAGCAGTGAGTCTCGTTACAATGAGCAGTTCTTC.

V gene TRBV27 combines with J gene TRBJ1-5, with TRBD1 as a possible D gene (5 bases). From germline, CDR1 is MNHEY and CDR2 SMNVEV (reference sequence). CDR3 length: 17 amino acids. Trimming stripped 0 bases from V and 0 bases from J, with 12 bases between. The DNA of the CDR3 is TGTGCCAGCAGTTTATCAGGGGCAGCTTATAGCAATCAGCCCCAGCATTTT. Translated, it gives CASSLSGAAYSNQPQHF.

This clone appeared a single time. The chain joins TRBV9 to TRBJ2-3; maybe TRBD2 (6 bases). The germline gives CDR1 SGDLS, CDR2 YYNGEE. The CDR3 totals 14 residues. V was clipped by 4 bases and J by 3 bases, with 12 bases between them. The CDR3 DNA follows: TGTGCCAGCAGCCCCCAGGCGGGGACAGATACGCAGTATTTT. Residues: CASSPQAGTDTQYF. Drawing the rest from reference TRBV9 and TRBJ2-3, the complete variable domain is DSGVTQTPKHLITATGQRVTLRCSPRSGDLSVYWYQQSLDQGLQFLIQYYNGEERAKGNILERFSAQQFPDLHSELNLSSLELGDSALYFCASSPQAGTDTQYFGPGTRLTVL.

The chain joins TRBV9 to TRBJ2-7; TRBD2 agrees at 7 bases. Germline values: CDR1 SGDLS, CDR2 YYNGEE. V lost 3 bases to trimming and J lost 4 bases; unmatched junction nucleotides: 7. The CDR3 covers 14 residues. CDR3 sequence: CASSAREIGYEQYF. In DNA, the CDR3 is TGTGCCAGCAGCGCGCGGGAGATCGGGTACGAGCAGTACTTC.

V and J are TRBV10-3 and TRBJ1-5; 8 bases fit TRBD1. With 7 bases clipped from V and 5 bases from J, the junction kept 4 bases outside the gene matches. This CDR3 region has 13 residues. Germline-derived CDR1 and CDR2 are ENHRY and SYGVKD. CDR3: CAITGGSDQPQHF. CDR3 nucleotides: TGTGCCATCACAGGGGGCAGCGATCAGCCCCAGCATTTT.

This sequence joins TRBV5-5 and TRBJ2-7; tentative D call: TRBD1 (5 bases). Trimming cost V 0 bases and J 3 bases, with 7 bases left between them. There are 13 residues in the CDR3. Germline V gene data show CDR1 as SGHKS and CDR2 as YYEKEE (reference sequence). CDR3 DNA sequence: TGTGCCAGCAGCTTGGGCAGGGACTACGAGCAGTACTTC. Residues: CASSLGRDYEQYF.

V is TRBV7-7 and J is TRBJ1-4; perhaps TRBD1 as D (5 bases). Germline CDR1 and CDR2: SSHAT and FNYEAQ (reference sequence). The CDR3 consists of 16 residues. Trimming took 4 bases from V and 1 from J, leaving 13 bases between them. The CDR3 DNA reads as TGTGCCAGCAGCTCCGGGGCCCGGGGAACTAATGAAAAACTGTTTTTT. It specifies CASSSGARGTNEKLFF.